This is a list of T cell receptor beta chains from one sample in a study of T cell changes during pregnancy in multiple sclerosis. The method was immunoSEQ multiplex PCR; TCRdb's version includes in-frame clones alone and lacks a portion of them. The repertoire holds about 87,000 clones, about 94% seen once, with 1.3% to 1.5% in the top ten. This specimen consisted of peripheral blood, obtained in the third trimester of pregnancy. The source of these receptors is a female donor in good health, enrolled as a control in a pregnancy study. Each CDR3 is given with its conserved first and last residue. Fields, in order: D gene, clone size, J gene, V gene, CDR3 DNA, CDR3 protein. The D gene is left open where the match is weak. For some rows the clone size is stated as once, few or many, or as a class when expanded; others skip it.

D: .
size: .
J: TRBJ1-5
V: TRBV28
DNA: TGTGCCAGCAGTCGCAGGGCTGTCCCCTTCTTCAATCAGCCCCAGCATTTT
CDR3: CASSRRAVPFFNQPQHF

D: TRBD1
size: .
J: TRBJ2-3
V: TRBV5-1
DNA: TGCGCCAGCGCCCTACCACAGGGGGCGGCAGATACGCAGTATTTT
CDR3: CASALPQGAADTQYF

D: TRBD1
size: few
J: TRBJ1-1
V: TRBV19
DNA: TGTGCCAGTAGGGTGCAGGGGGAGAACACTGAAGCTTTCTTT
CDR3: CASRVQGENTEAFF

D: .
size: .
J: TRBJ1-1
V: TRBV6-1
DNA: TGTGCCAGCAGTGAAAGGCGGGCAGGCGGGCTGGGTGAAGCTTTCTTT
CDR3: CASSERRAGGLGEAFF

D: .
size: .
J: TRBJ2-1
V: TRBV5-1
DNA: TGCGCCAGCAGCTTGCCGTCCGATGAGCAGTTCTTC
CDR3: CASSLPSDEQFF

D: TRBD2
size: .
J: TRBJ2-7
V: TRBV5-1
DNA: TGCGCCAGCAGCCTGGGGGGGGGCTACGAGCAGTACTTC
CDR3: CASSLGGGYEQYF

D: TRBD1
size: .
J: TRBJ1-3
V: TRBV9
DNA: TGTGCCAGCAGCATGGGACAGGGGGGCTCTGGAAACACCATATATTTT
CDR3: CASSMGQGGSGNTIYF

D: TRBD2
size: .
J: TRBJ2-7
V: TRBV2
DNA: TGTGCCAGCAGTCCGGGACTAGCGGGATCGTACGAGCAGTACTTC
CDR3: CASSPGLAGSYEQYF

D: .
size: .
J: TRBJ2-1
V: TRBV6-1
DNA: TGTGCCAGCAGTGAAAGCAACTTAGCCTTAAATGAGCAGTTCTTC
CDR3: CASSESNLALNEQFF

D: .
size: .
J: TRBJ2-1
V: TRBV4-2
DNA: TGTGCCAGCAGCCAGGCCTTTGGACTGGATGCATACAATGAGCAGTTCTTC
CDR3: CASSQAFGLDAYNEQFF

D: .
size: .
J: TRBJ2-6
V: TRBV5-4
DNA: TGTGCCAGCAGCCCCGGGAGCCCCTCTGGGGCCAACGTCCTGACTTTC
CDR3: CASSPGSPSGANVLTF

D: .
size: .
J: TRBJ2-3
V: TRBV5-1
DNA: TGCGCCAGCAGCTTCTCGGGGGTTAGCACAGATACGCAGTATTTT
CDR3: CASSFSGVSTDTQYF

D: TRBD2
size: .
J: TRBJ2-3
V: TRBV4-2
DNA: TGTGCCAGCAGCCAAGATCTGGCTAGCGGGGTTAGCACAGATACGCAGTATTTT
CDR3: CASSQDLASGVSTDTQYF

D: TRBD2
size: once
J: TRBJ2-7
V: TRBV6-1
DNA: TGTGCCAGCAGTGAAATCCTAGCGGGAGCTTACGAGCAGTACTTC
CDR3: CASSEILAGAYEQYF

D: .
size: once
J: TRBJ2-5
V: TRBV5-1
DNA: TGCGCCAGCAGCTTGGGTCGGACAGCGGAGACCCAGTACTTC
CDR3: CASSLGRTAETQYF

D: .
size: once
J: TRBJ2-7
V: TRBV5-1
DNA: TGCGCCAGCAGCCCCGAAGGGTCCACTAGGAGTTACGAGCAGTACTTC
CDR3: CASSPEGSTRSYEQYF

D: .
size: .
J: TRBJ1-4
V: TRBV2
DNA: TGTGCCAGCAGCCTAATCGATGAAAAACTGTTTTTT
CDR3: CASSLIDEKLFF

D: TRBD2
size: .
J: TRBJ2-1
V: TRBV14
DNA: TGTGCCAGCAGCCAAGAGAGGGCGGGAGTATCGACGAATGAGCAGTTCTTC
CDR3: CASSQERAGVSTNEQFF

D: .
size: .
J: TRBJ2-1
V: TRBV11-2
DNA: TGTGCCAGCAGCCTTCATCCCGCGGGCTCCTACAATGAGCAGTTCTTC
CDR3: CASSLHPAGSYNEQFF

D: .
size: .
J: TRBJ2-3
V: TRBV5-1
DNA: TGCGCCAGCAAGCTTGGGGGCCAGGCGTCGTTCACAGATACGCAGTATTTT
CDR3: CASKLGGQASFTDTQYF

D: TRBD2
size: .
J: TRBJ2-7
V: TRBV13
DNA: TGTGCCAGCAGCCTTCGGGGCGGGAGGGCCAACGAGCAGTACTTC
CDR3: CASSLRGGRANEQYF

D: TRBD1
size: .
J: TRBJ1-2
V: TRBV23-1
DNA: TGCGCCAGCAGTCAACCCCGGGACAGGGGTCTGGGTGGCCCTGGCTACACCTTC
CDR3: CASSQPRDRGLGGPGYTF

D: TRBD2
size: .
J: TRBJ2-5
V: TRBV7-8
DNA: TGTGCCAGCAGCTCGGGGGGGCTGGTAGAGACCCAGTACTTC
CDR3: CASSSGGLVETQYF

D: .
size: .
J: TRBJ1-5
V: TRBV28
DNA: TGTGCCAGCAGTTTCTGGGGTCTGCGGGATCAGCCCCAGCATTTT
CDR3: CASSFWGLRDQPQHF

D: .
size: .
J: TRBJ2-7
V: TRBV2
DNA: TGTGCCAGCAGTGAGTCAGCCTACGAGCAGTACTTC
CDR3: CASSESAYEQYF

D: TRBD1
size: .
J: TRBJ2-5
V: TRBV5-8
DNA: TGTGCCAGCAGCTTGGGACAGGGATACAAATTCCAAGAGACCCAGTACTTC
CDR3: CASSLGQGYKFQETQYF

D: .
size: .
J: TRBJ2-4
V: TRBV7-9
DNA: TGTGCCAGCAGCTCCACGACAGGATATTTCAAAAACATTCAGTACTTC
CDR3: CASSSTTGYFKNIQYF

D: .
size: .
J: TRBJ2-7
V: TRBV28
DNA: TGTGCCAGCAGTTCCCAAGGGGTGGTTTCCTACGAGCAGTACTTC
CDR3: CASSSQGVVSYEQYF

D: TRBD2
size: once
J: TRBJ2-1
V: TRBV6-5
DNA: TGTGCCAGCAGCTTACTAGCGGGAGCTAAGTTCTTC
CDR3: CASSLLAGAKFF

D: .
size: .
J: TRBJ2-7
V: TRBV5-8
DNA: TGTGCCAGCAGCTCCGGGACAACCTACGAGCAGTACTTC
CDR3: CASSSGTTYEQYF